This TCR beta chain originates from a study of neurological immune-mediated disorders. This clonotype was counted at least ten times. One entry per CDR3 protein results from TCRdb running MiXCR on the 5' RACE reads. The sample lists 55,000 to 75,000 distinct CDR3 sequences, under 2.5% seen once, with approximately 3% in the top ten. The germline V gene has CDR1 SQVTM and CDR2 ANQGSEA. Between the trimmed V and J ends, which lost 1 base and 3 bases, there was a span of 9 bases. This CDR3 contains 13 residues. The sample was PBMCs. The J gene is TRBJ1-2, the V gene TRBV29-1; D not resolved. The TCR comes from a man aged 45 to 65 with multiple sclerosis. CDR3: CSVEAGEDYGYTF. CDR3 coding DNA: TGCAGCGTTGAAGCGGGTGAGGACTATGGCTACACCTTC.